These 20 T cell receptor beta chains were all obtained from the same sample, sequenced in a study of tumor-infiltrating lymphocytes in primary liver carcinoma. Joint extraction of RNA and DNA used about 17-33 mg of bulk tissue that was unsorted. From around 520 ng of total RNA, TCR beta-specific cDNA was reverse-transcribed using a constant-region primer. Slightly modified ARM-PCR, run as three nested multiplex PCR rounds, produced the TCR beta libraries. In the first two PCR rounds, TRBV1-TRBV30 forward primers were paired with a C-beta reverse primer, and each round lasted approximately 10 cycles. MiXCR was run by TCRdb on the multiplex PCR reads, yielding one entry per CDR3 protein. Of about 74,000 distinct CDR3 sequences detected, approximately 70% appear once; the ten largest clones hold roughly 25%. Sequencing was done on a sample of liver tumor tissue from sampling region 4. As to subset: tumor region T4, right-lateral pole. These receptors all come from a man in his forties or fifties with primary liver carcinoma and hepatitis B virus infection.

In the case of this clonotype: A much larger clone differs from this one at a single base, so this may be a read error. The chain employs TRBV28 and TRBJ2-1; TRBD2 aligns across 7 bases. The V segment lost 5 bases and the J segment 2 bases; nucleotides outside the gene matches: 6. Germline V gene data show CDR1 as MDHEN and CDR2 as SYDVKM. There are 15 residues in the CDR3. The CDR3 sequence is CASSPRAGTYNEQFF. As DNA, the CDR3 is TGTGCCAGCAGTCCGCGAGCGGGAACCTACAATGAGCAGTTCTTC.

Note on this clonotype: One end of the junction fails to match germline, which may point to a read error. J is TRBJ1-1 and V is TRBV28; TRBD1 might be the D (6 bases). CDR1 is MDHEN and CDR2 is SYDVKM in the germline V gene. There are 15 residues in the CDR3. The CDR3 DNA reads TGTGCCAGCAGTTACCGTGGCAGTGGGGGCACTAAAGCCTTCTTT. This codes for CASSYRGSGGTKAFF.

This clonotype is termed medium-sized. CDR3 nucleotides: TGTGCCAGCAGCTTACTAGCGGGAGATGATGAGCAGTTCTTC. Its protein product is CASSLLAGDDEQFF. The rearrangement joins TRBV11-2 to TRBJ2-1; TRBD2 matches 10 bases. CDR1 and CDR2 from the germline V gene are SGHAT and FQNNGV. Trimming at V came to 2 bases and at J to 8 bases, leaving 3 bases not matched to a gene. CDR3 size: 14 residues.

The V call is TRBV29-1, the J call TRBJ2-3, with TRBD2 matching over 9 bases. V shed 6 bases and J 2 bases; nucleotides not matched to a gene: 6. The CDR3 extends over 14 amino acids. Germline V CDR1 and CDR2: SQVTM, ANQGSEA. As DNA, the CDR3 is TGCAGCGTCGGTGCTAGCGGGGACACAGATACGCAGTATTTT. The encoded protein is CSVGASGDTDTQYF.

This clonotype has a count of ten or more. The V and J genes are TRBV30 and TRBJ2-3, with 8 bases identical to TRBD2. The trim removed 2 bases at V and 5 bases at J, leaving 3 bases unmatched. CDR3 length: 13 residues. Germline CDR1 is GTSNPN and CDR2 is SVGIG (reference sequence). For the CDR3, the DNA is TGTGCCTGGAGTACGGGACTAGAAGATACGCAGTATTTT. Its protein is CAWSTGLEDTQYF.

About this clonotype itself: A much more abundant neighbour one base away suggests this may be a read error. This chain uses TRBV7-9 with TRBJ1-1, with no clear D. The CDR3 consists of 14 residues. Germline V gene sequence: CDR1 SEHNR, CDR2 FQNEAQ (reference sequence). CDR3 bases: TGTGCCGGCAGCTTAAGAGAAGGGCTCACTGAAGCTTTCTTT. It codes for CAGSLREGLTEAFF.

As to this clonotype: The junction differs from germline at one of its ends, possibly a read error. The chain links TRBV29-1 to TRBJ2-3; tentative D call: TRBD2 (5 bases). The germline V gene has CDR1 SQVTM and CDR2 ANQGSEA. The CDR3 sequence is 13 residues long. CDR3 amino acids: CSVKPQGTDTQYF. The CDR3 nucleotides are TGTAGCGTTAAGCCGCAGGGCACAGATACGCAGTATTTT.

With respect to this clonotype: The missing conserved phenylalanine or tryptophan at the end of this CDR3 makes a read error likely. It is unclear where the CDR3 begins or ends on the DNA, so no DNA is shown, and the CDR3 is as TCRdb lists it. The chain carries TRBV11-2 and TRBJ2-7; TRBD1, the table's D call, was not compared with the DNA. CDR1 SGHAT and CDR2 FQNNGV come from the germline V gene. The CDR3 adds up to 15 amino acids, both ends counted. Here the CDR3 reads CASSLVGGSSYERYL.

The count of this clonotype is one. The CDR3 ends on some other residue instead of the conserved phenylalanine or tryptophan, so this is likely a read error. The genes are TRBV6-6 and TRBJ2-7, with 8 bases identical to TRBD1. Germline lookup yields CDR1 MNHNY and CDR2 SVGAGI (reference sequence). The CDR3 totals 15 residues. The CDR3 is CASSPSDRVDYEQYS. The CDR3 nucleotides are TGTGCTAGCAGTCCGTCGGACAGGGTTGACTACGAGCAGTACTCC.

V and J are TRBV28 and TRBJ2-5, with 15 bases fitting TRBD2. V was pared by 5 bases and J by 5 bases, with 15 bases of the junction left unmatched. Germline lookup yields CDR1 MDHEN and CDR2 SYDVKM. The CDR3 consists of 19 residues. Written as DNA, the CDR3 is TGTGCCAGCAGTCTCCCCTGGACTAGCGGGAGGGCCCCTCCGGAGACCCAGTACTTC. Translated: CASSLPWTSGRAPPETQYF.

There are many counts of this clonotype. This rearrangement joins TRBV7-9 to TRBJ2-6, with D unresolved. Germline-derived CDR1 and CDR2 are SEHNR and FQNEAQ (reference sequence). The CDR3 has 13 amino acids. Trimming took 5 bases from V and 4 from J, leaving 6 bases between them. The chain's CDR3 is CASSLPGANVLTF. The CDR3 DNA sequence: TGTGCCAGCAGCCTTCCGGGGGCCAACGTCCTGACTTTC.

Notes on this clonotype: A clone one base away is much larger, so this may be a read error. This chain connects TRBV7-9 to TRBJ1-6; no firm D call. The V gene lost 1 base and the J gene lost 9 bases, with 10 bases spanning the gap. Germline V CDR1 and CDR2: SEHNR, FQNEAQ (reference sequence). This CDR3 contains 14 residues. The CDR3 DNA is TGTGCCAGCAGCTTAGGTACAGCTAGTTCACCCCTCCACTTT. This sequence encodes CASSLGTASSPLHF.

The genes are TRBV30 and TRBJ1-1; D perhaps matches TRBD1 (5 bases). This CDR3 is 13 amino acids long. V was clipped by 1 base and J by 7 bases, with 13 bases between them. CDR1 and CDR2 (germline): GTSNPN, SVGIG (reference sequence). The CDR3 DNA follows: TGTGCCTGGAGTGCTCAGGGTGGGTTTGAAGCTTTCTTT. This encodes CAWSAQGGFEAFF.

This clonotype was found once. The CDR3 ends on some other residue instead of the conserved phenylalanine or tryptophan, so this is likely a read error. The chain joins TRBV4-1 to TRBJ2-1, with 10 nucleotides matching TRBD2. With 5 bases clipped from V and 10 bases from J, the junction kept 14 bases outside the gene matches. The germline CDR1 and CDR2 sequences are MGHRA and YSYEKL. This CDR3 contains 16 residues. The CDR3 coding sequence is TGCGCCAGCAGCGACCGACTAGCGGGCAGGGTGGGGGAGCAGTTCTTG. Translating gives CASSDRLAGRVGEQFL.

This clonotype appeared once. An end of the junction does not agree with germline; a read error may underlie this. The chain recombines TRBV12-3 or TRBV12-4 with TRBJ1-1; no clear D. CDR3 size: 12 residues. In nucleotides, the CDR3 is TGCGCCAGCAGTTTGAGGTGTAGGGAAGCTTTCTTT. Residues: CASSLRCREAFF.

Regarding this clonotype: Relative to the germline gene, one junction end is altered; a read error may explain this. The V call is TRBV11-1, the J call TRBJ2-3; a possible D gene is TRBD1 (5 bases). The germline gives CDR1 SGHAT, CDR2 FQDESV (reference sequence). This CDR3 region has 16 residues. The CDR3 loop is CVSSLRVRYATDTQYF. CDR3 sequence (DNA): TGTGTCAGCAGCCTCAGGGTTCGCTACGCCACAGATACGCAGTATTTT.

There are many counts of this clonotype. The chain has TRBV6-2 or TRBV6-3 and TRBJ2-3, with 10 bases lining up with TRBD1. In germline, CDR1 is MNHEY, CDR2 SVGEGT. The CDR3 is 14 residues long. J gave up 8 bases and V 2 bases, and 4 bases lay outside the gene matches. Here the CDR3 reads CASSYGQGVLTQYF. The CDR3 DNA sequence: TGTGCCAGCAGTTACGGACAGGGGGTCCTTACGCAGTATTTT.

At least ten counts were recorded for this clonotype. This chain joins TRBV6-5 and TRBJ2-1; the D gene could be TRBD1 or TRBD2 (5 bases each). From germline, CDR1 is MNHEY and CDR2 SVGAGI. Trimming removed 6 bases from V and 8 bases from J, with 20 bases in between. The CDR3 runs to 15 residues. The CDR3 region is CASRTDGAQTDEQFF. The CDR3, as DNA: TGTGCCAGCAGGACGGACGGGGCACAGACGGATGAGCAGTTCTTC.

Points on this clonotype: Since no conserved phenylalanine or tryptophan closes the CDR3, a read error is the likely cause. The V gene is TRBV11-1, the J gene TRBJ2-3; 11 positions agree with TRBD2. The CDR3 runs to 16 residues. Germline-derived CDR1 and CDR2 are SGHAT and FQDESV (reference sequence). The junction had 8 bases not matched to a gene; V was cut back by 6 bases and J by 3 bases. Here the CDR3 DNA reads TGTGCCAGCAGGAAGGGACTAGCGGTTAGTACAGATACGCAGTATTTA. Protein product: CASRKGLAVSTDTQYL.

The rearrangement links TRBV7-8 to TRBJ1-5, with D hard to call. Trimming removed 1 base from V and 10 bases from J, with 14 bases in between. Germline CDR1 reads SGHVS; CDR2 reads FQNEAQ. CDR3 size: 14 residues. The CDR3 bases are TGTGCCAGCAGCTTAGAGTTGGGCAGTCAACCCCAGCATTTT. Its protein product is CASSLELGSQPQHF. The full variable domain, rest sourced from reference TRBV7-8 and TRBJ1-5, is GAGVSQSPRYKVAKRGQDVALRCDPISGHVSLFWYQQALGQGPEFLTYFQNEAQLDKSGLPSDRFFAERPEGSVSTLKIQRTQQEDSAVYLCASSLELGSQPQHFGDGTRLSIL.